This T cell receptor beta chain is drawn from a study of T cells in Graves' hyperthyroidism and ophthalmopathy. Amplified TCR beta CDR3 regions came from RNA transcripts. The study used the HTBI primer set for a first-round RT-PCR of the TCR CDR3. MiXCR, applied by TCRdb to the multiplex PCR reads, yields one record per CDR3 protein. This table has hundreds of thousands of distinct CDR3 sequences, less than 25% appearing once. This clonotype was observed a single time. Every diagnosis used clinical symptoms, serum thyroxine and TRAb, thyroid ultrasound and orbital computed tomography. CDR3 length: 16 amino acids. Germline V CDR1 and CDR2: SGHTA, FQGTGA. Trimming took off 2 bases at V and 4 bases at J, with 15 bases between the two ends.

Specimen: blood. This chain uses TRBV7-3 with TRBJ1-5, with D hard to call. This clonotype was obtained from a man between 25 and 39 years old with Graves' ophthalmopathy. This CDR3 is CASSLGFGDRNQPQHF. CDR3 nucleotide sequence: TGTGCCAGCAGCTTAGGTTTCGGGGATAGAAATCAGCCCCAGCATTTT.